Shown below are 17 T cell receptor beta chains from a single sample sequenced in a study of response to subunit inactivated influenza vaccine. TCRdb recomputed calls from the RT-PCR reads with MiXCR, one row per CDR3 protein. The table records about 190,000 distinct CDR3 sequences, approximately 15% of them present only once. This specimen was CD8+ T cells sorted from PBMCs, taken 5 days after vaccination. These receptors came from a man aged 50 to 59 who received an inactivated influenza vaccine.

This clonotype was counted a few times. The chain uses TRBV5-1 and TRBJ1-1, with a tentative D call TRBD1 (6 bases). This CDR3 is built from 14 residues. Between the trimmed V and J ends, which lost 4 bases and 0 bases, there was a span of 10 bases. The germline V gene encodes CDR1 SGHRS and CDR2 YFSETQ. The CDR3: CASSERGLNTEAFF. DNA of the CDR3: TGCGCCAGCAGCGAGAGGGGGTTGAACACTGAAGCTTTCTTT.

The V and J genes are TRBV20-1 and TRBJ1-1; D is unclear. Germline V gene sequence: CDR1 DFQATT, CDR2 SNEGSKA (reference sequence). The length of the CDR3 is 16 residues. The ends were cut back, 2 bases at V and 3 bases at J, with 19 bases in the middle. The DNA of the CDR3 is TGCAGTGCTAGACCTCATCCGACAAAAGGACACACTGAAGCTTTCTTT. Its translation is CSARPHPTKGHTEAFF.

The rearrangement joins TRBV10-3 to TRBJ2-7, with D unclear. Trimming stripped 2 bases from V and 3 bases from J, with 11 bases between. The CDR3 extends over 14 amino acids. CDR1 is ENHRY, CDR2 SYGVKD, per germline. CDR3 protein: CAISESPDVYEQYF. Written as DNA, the CDR3 is TGTGCCATCAGTGAGAGCCCGGACGTCTACGAGCAGTACTTC.

The rearrangement joins TRBV7-3 to TRBJ2-1, with no clear D. The germline V gene encodes CDR1 SGHTA and CDR2 FQGTGA. V lost 5 bases and J lost 6, with 11 bases in between. The CDR3 is made up of 13 amino acids. The CDR3 sequence is CASSLSLFNEQFF. CDR3 DNA sequence: TGTGCCAGCAGCCTCAGCCTCTTCAATGAGCAGTTCTTC.

This clonotype was seen many times. The V call is TRBV29-1, the J call TRBJ2-3; TRBD2 matches at 10 bases. Germline trimming cut 1 base from V and 0 bases from J; bases unmatched to any gene: 1. Germline lookup yields CDR1 SQVTM and CDR2 ANQGSEA. The CDR3 spans 15 residues. The CDR3 sequence: CSVEGLAGSTDTQYF. The CDR3 nucleotides read TGCAGCGTTGAAGGACTAGCGGGTAGCACAGATACGCAGTATTTT.

The chain combines TRBV20-1 with TRBJ2-7; D is unresolved. V was clipped by 5 bases and J by 2 bases, with 10 bases between them. The CDR3 sequence is 12 residues long. From germline, CDR1 is DFQATT and CDR2 SNEGSKA (reference sequence). The CDR3 protein is CSAPRSAYEQYF. The CDR3 region has the DNA TGCAGTGCTCCCCGAAGTGCCTACGAGCAGTACTTC.

The rearrangement links TRBV6-1 to TRBJ2-7; perhaps TRBD1 as D (5 bases). The length of the CDR3 is 13 residues. CDR1 is MNHNS and CDR2 is SASEGT in the germline V gene. V shed 3 bases and J shed 4 bases, with 10 bases lying between them. The CDR3 nucleotides are TGTGCCAGCAGTGACAGGGTTACGTACGAGCAGTACTTC. Protein product: CASSDRVTYEQYF.

This rearrangement joins TRBV9 to TRBJ2-7; D may match TRBD1 or TRBD2 (7 bases each). CDR3 length equals 16 residues. The V gene's germline CDR1 is SGDLS and CDR2 YYNGEE. Trimming took 3 bases from V and 3 from J, leaving 19 bases between them. The CDR3 sequence is CASSATGGGQYYEQYF. CDR3 DNA sequence: TGTGCCAGCAGCGCAACCGGCGGGGGACAGTACTACGAGCAGTACTTC.

The chain links TRBV12-3 or TRBV12-4 to TRBJ1-5; 9 bases are shared with TRBD1. V dropped 5 bases and J dropped 6; count of bases not matched to a gene: 5. CDR3 length: 14 amino acids. The DNA for the CDR3 is TGTGCCAGCAGTCTAACAGGGGGCTCTCAGCCCCAGCATTTT. Translated, it gives CASSLTGGSQPQHF.

This clonotype was detected only a few times. The V gene is TRBV6-5, the J gene TRBJ1-4, with D unresolved. Germline CDR1 MNHEY, CDR2 SVGAGI. The CDR3 sequence is 17 residues long. The V end lost 0 bases, the J end lost 0 bases, and 11 bases lay between the germline ends. Written as DNA, the CDR3 is TGTGCCAGCAGTTACTCGTCGGCCGCGGCAACTAATGAAAAACTGTTTTTT. Its protein product is CASSYSSAAATNEKLFF.

This clonotype was recorded a few times. The CDR3 region has the DNA TGTGCCAGCAGCGCAGGGGTCGCTGAAGCTTTCTTT. As protein: CASSAGVAEAFF. The chain combines TRBV12-3 or TRBV12-4 with TRBJ1-1, with D tentatively TRBD1 (6 bases). Trimming pared 6 bases from V and 6 bases from J, leaving 11 bases between. The CDR3 has 12 residues.

This clonotype turned up a few times. The chain is built from TRBV10-3 and TRBJ2-1; tentatively, D is TRBD1 (6 bases). The CDR3 has 11 amino acids. Germline CDR1 is ENHRY and CDR2 is SYGVKD. V was shortened by 4 bases and J by 9 bases, with 7 bases between the two germline ends. In DNA form, the CDR3 reads TGTGCCATCAGTGGAGGGGGTGAGCAGTTCTTC. Its translation: CAISGGGEQFF.

The rearrangement uses TRBV7-9 and TRBJ2-1; TRBD2 matches at 7 bases. V lost 5 bases to trimming and J lost 2 bases; unmatched junction nucleotides: 6. Germline CDR1 SEHNR, CDR2 FQNEAQ (reference sequence). The CDR3 loop spans 15 amino acids. CDR3 in amino acids: CASSHSGVTYNEQFF. The CDR3 region has the DNA TGTGCCAGCAGCCACAGCGGGGTGACCTACAATGAGCAGTTCTTC.

This clonotype was counted many times. The rearrangement links TRBV4-2 to TRBJ1-1, with unresolved D. CDR1 and CDR2 (germline): LGHNA, YNFKEQ. With 0 bases removed from V and 0 bases from J, the gap between germline ends came to 8 bases. The CDR3 is 15 amino acids. CDR3 sequence reads: CASSQEDYMNTEAFF. As DNA, the CDR3 is TGTGCCAGCAGCCAAGAGGATTACATGAACACTGAAGCTTTCTTT.

This clonotype was recorded a few times. The CDR3 DNA is TGCAGCGTTGGAAGATTTGCAGGGGAAGGTGAAAAACTGTTTTTT. This codes for CSVGRFAGEGEKLFF. The chain combines TRBV29-1 with TRBJ1-4; TRBD1 might be the D (6 bases). This CDR3 comprises 15 residues. The V end lost 4 bases, the J end lost 7 bases, and 19 bases lay between the germline ends. Germline lookup yields CDR1 SQVTM and CDR2 ANQGSEA.

About this clonotype itself: The CDR3 carries no conserved terminal phenylalanine or tryptophan, so it likely arises from a read error. The chain employs TRBV25-1 and TRBJ2-7, with no clear D. This CDR3 comprises 15 residues. Germline loops: CDR1 MGHDK, CDR2 SYGVNS. V lost 4 bases and J 3 bases, leaving 16 bases between the germline ends. The CDR3: CASSGRRTDNYEQYI. In DNA, the CDR3 is TGTGCCAGCAGTGGCCGCCGGACCGACAACTACGAGCAGTACATC.

In its sample, this clonotype was seen a few times. V gene TRBV28 combines with J gene TRBJ2-7; D is perhaps TRBD1 (6 bases). The V and J ends lost 4 bases and 2 bases respectively, with 18 bases between them. In germline, CDR1 is MDHEN, CDR2 SYDVKM. The CDR3 is 16 amino acids. The CDR3 loop is CASSSFYGTTAYEQYF. DNA of the CDR3: TGTGCCAGCAGTTCCTTCTACGGGACAACGGCCTACGAGCAGTACTTC.